This TCR beta chain stems from a study of cytomegalovirus exposure and HLA in healthy donors. Findings and limits, study-wide: The study carried out a later analysis of TCR beta sequences. It associated some 15,000 of them with specific HLA alleles at a false discovery rate of 0.05. TRBV6-2, TRBV6-3 and some other V segments were excluded as indistinguishable.

PCR was performed using 60 Vbeta and 13 Jbeta primers. The assay was immunoSEQ multiplex PCR, and TCRdb's table has in-frame clones only and misses some. The repertoire holds fewer than 150,000 clones, with around 80% as singletons. Concerning this clone itself: Its antigen is currently unknown.

Trimming removed 4 bases from V and 7 bases from J, with 13 bases in between. Germline V lookup: CDR1 SEHNR, CDR2 FQNEAQ (reference sequence). CDR3 size: 13 residues. This chain joins TRBV7-9 and TRBJ1-2; a weak D match, TRBD1 (5 bases). This clonotype was obtained from a man between 50 and 59 years old in good health and CMV-seronegative. Sample: PBMCs. CDR3 in DNA: TGTGCCAGCAGCTATGGCCAGGGATCTGGCTACACCTTC. It yields the protein CASSYGQGSGYTF.